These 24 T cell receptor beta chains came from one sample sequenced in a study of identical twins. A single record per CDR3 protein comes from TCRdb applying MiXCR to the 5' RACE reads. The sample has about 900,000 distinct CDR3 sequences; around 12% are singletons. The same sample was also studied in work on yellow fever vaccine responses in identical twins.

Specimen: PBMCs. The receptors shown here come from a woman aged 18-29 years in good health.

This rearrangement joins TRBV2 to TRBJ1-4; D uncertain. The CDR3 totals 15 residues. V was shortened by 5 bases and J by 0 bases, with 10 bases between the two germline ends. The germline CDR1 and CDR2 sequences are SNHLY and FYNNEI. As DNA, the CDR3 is TGTGCCAGCAGTTCGGACGGAACAACTAATGAAAAACTGTTTTTT. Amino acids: CASSSDGTTNEKLFF.

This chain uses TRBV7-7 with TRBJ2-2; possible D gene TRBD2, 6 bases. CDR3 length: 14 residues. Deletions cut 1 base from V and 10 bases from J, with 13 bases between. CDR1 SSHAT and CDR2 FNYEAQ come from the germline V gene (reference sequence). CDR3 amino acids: CASSLVGGSTELFF. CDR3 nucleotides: TGTGCCAGCAGCTTAGTGGGAGGCTCCACGGAGCTGTTTTTT. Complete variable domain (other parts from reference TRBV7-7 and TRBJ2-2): GAGVSQSPRYKVTKRGQDVTLRCDPISSHATLYWYQQALGQGPEFLTYFNYEAQPDKSGLPSDRFSAERPEGSISTLTIQRTEQRDSAMYRCASSLVGGSTELFFGEGSRLTVL.

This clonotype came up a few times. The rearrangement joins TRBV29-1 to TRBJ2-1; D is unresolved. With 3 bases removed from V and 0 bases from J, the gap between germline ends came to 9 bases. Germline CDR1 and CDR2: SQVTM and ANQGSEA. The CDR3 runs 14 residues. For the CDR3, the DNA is TGCAGCGTTGATAGTGGCCTCTCCTACAATGAGCAGTTCTTC. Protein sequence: CSVDSGLSYNEQFF.

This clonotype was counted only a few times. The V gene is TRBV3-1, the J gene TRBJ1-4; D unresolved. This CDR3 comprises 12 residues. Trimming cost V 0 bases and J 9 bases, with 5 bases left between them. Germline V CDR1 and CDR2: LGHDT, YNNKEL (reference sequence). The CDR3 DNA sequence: TGTGCCAGCAGCCAAGATGAGAAAAAACTGTTTTTT. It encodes CASSQDEKKLFF.

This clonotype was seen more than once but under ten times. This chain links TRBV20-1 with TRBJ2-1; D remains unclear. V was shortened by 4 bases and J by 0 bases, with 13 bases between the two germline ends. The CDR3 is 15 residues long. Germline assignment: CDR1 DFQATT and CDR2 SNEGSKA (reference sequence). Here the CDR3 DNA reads TGCAGTGCTAATGGAGCCGAGAGCTCCTACAATGAGCAGTTCTTC. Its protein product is CSANGAESSYNEQFF.

The CDR3 DNA is TGTGCCATCAGTGAGTCGTCTAGCGGGAGATACTACGAGCAGTACTTC. It translates to CAISESSSGRYYEQYF. This chain joins TRBV10-3 and TRBJ2-7, with 10 bases lining up with TRBD2. CDR1 is ENHRY and CDR2 is SYGVKD in the germline V gene. With 0 bases clipped from V and 3 bases from J, the junction kept 5 bases outside the gene matches. The CDR3 totals 16 residues.

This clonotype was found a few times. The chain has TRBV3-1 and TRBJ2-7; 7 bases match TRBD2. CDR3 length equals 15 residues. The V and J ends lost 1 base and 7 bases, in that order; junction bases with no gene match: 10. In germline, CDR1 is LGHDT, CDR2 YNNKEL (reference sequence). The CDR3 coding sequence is TGTGCCAGCAGCCAAGCGGGAGGTCCGCTTGGAGAGCAGTACTTC. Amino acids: CASSQAGGPLGEQYF.

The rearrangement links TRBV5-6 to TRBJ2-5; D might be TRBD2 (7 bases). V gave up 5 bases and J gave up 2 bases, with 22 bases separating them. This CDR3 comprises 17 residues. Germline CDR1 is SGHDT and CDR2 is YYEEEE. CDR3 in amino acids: CASRALGGLKPQETQYF. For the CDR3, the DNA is TGTGCCAGCAGGGCCTTGGGGGGGCTAAAACCACAAGAGACCCAGTACTTC.

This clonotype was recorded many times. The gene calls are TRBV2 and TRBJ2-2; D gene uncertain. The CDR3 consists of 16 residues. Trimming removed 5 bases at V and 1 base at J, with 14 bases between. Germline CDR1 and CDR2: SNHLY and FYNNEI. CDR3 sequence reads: CASSSPFTLNTGELFF. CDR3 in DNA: TGTGCCAGCAGTAGCCCTTTTACACTGAACACCGGGGAGCTGTTTTTT.

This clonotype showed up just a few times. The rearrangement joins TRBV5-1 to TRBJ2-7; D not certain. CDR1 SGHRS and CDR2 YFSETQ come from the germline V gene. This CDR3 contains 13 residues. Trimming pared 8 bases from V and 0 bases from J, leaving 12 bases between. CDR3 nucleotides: TGCGCCAGTAGGGCCCCCCTCTCCTACGAGCAGTACTTC. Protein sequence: CASRAPLSYEQYF.

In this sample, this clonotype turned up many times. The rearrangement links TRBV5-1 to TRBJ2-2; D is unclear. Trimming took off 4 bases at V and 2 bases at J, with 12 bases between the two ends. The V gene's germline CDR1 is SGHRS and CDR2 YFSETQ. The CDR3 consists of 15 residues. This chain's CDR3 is CASSPRLGNTGELFF. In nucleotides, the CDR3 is TGCGCCAGCAGCCCCAGACTGGGCAACACCGGGGAGCTGTTTTTT.

CDR3 bases: TGCGCCAGCAGTCCCCAGGGCGAACAGGGAGAATCCTACGAGCAGTACTTC. It encodes CASSPQGEQGESYEQYF. The rearrangement joins TRBV10-2 to TRBJ2-7; D might be TRBD1 (6 bases). The V gene's germline CDR1 is WSHSY and CDR2 SAAADI. The V end was cut by 5 bases, the J end by 1 base, with 21 bases between. The CDR3 extends over 17 amino acids.

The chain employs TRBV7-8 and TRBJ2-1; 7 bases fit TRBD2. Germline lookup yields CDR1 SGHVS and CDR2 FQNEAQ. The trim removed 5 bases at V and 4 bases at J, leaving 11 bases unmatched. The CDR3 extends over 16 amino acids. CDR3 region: CASSTRGERTYNEQFF. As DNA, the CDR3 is TGTGCCAGCAGCACCCGGGGGGAGCGCACATACAATGAGCAGTTCTTC.

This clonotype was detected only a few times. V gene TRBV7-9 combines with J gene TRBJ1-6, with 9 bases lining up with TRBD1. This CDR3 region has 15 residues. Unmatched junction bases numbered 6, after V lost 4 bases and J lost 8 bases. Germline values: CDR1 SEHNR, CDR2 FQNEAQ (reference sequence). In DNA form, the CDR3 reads TGTGCCAGCAGCTCCCTGGGACAGGGACATTCACCCCTCCACTTT. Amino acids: CASSSLGQGHSPLHF.

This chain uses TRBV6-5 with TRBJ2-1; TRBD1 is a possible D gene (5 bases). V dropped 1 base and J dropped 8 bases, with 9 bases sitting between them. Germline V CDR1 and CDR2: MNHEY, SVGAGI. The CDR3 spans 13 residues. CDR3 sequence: CASSYLGAYEQFF. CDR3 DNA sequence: TGTGCCAGCAGTTACTTAGGGGCCTATGAGCAGTTCTTC.

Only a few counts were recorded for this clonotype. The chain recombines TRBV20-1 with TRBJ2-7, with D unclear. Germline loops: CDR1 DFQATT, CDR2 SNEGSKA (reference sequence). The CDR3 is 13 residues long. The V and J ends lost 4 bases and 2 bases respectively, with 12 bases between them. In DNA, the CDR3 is TGCAGTGCTACTATATCCGGGCCCTACGAGCAGTACGTC. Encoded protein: CSATISGPYEQYV.

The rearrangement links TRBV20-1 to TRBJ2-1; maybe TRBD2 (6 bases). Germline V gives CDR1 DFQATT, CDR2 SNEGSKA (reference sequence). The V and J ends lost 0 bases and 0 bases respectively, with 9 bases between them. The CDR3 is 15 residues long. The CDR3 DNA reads TGCAGTGCTAGAGAGGGAGGTCCCTCCTACAATGAGCAGTTCTTC. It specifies CSAREGGPSYNEQFF.

The CDR3 DNA follows: TGTGCCAGCTCACCCTCAGCGGGGGGTAGAAATACGCAGTATTTT. Its translation is CASSPSAGGRNTQYF. The chain carries TRBV18 and TRBJ2-3, with 9 bases aligning to TRBD2. This CDR3 has 15 residues. Trimming took 3 bases from V and 7 from J; bases not matched to a gene: 8. Per the germline V gene, CDR1 is KGHSH and CDR2 is LQKENI.

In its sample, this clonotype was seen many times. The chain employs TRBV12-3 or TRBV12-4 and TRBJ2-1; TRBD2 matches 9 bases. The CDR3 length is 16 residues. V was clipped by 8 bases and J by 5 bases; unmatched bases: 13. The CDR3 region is CASRPIGRGGNNEQFF. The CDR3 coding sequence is TGTGCCAGCCGTCCAATTGGGCGGGGGGGAAACAATGAGCAGTTCTTC.

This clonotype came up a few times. For the CDR3, the DNA is TGTGCCAGCAGCTTATTGGACCAGTCTGAGCAGTACGTC. Its translation: CASSLLDQSEQYV. The V and J genes are TRBV7-2 and TRBJ2-7; D gene uncertain. The germline V and J ends were trimmed by 2 bases and 7 bases, with 12 bases remaining between them. CDR3 length: 13 amino acids. The germline V gene has CDR1 SGHTA and CDR2 FQGNSA.

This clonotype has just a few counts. The CDR3 sequence is CASSRGTGVANEKLFF. In DNA, the CDR3 is TGCGCCAGCAGCCGCGGGACAGGGGTAGCTAATGAAAAACTGTTTTTT. The J gene is TRBJ1-4, the V gene TRBV5-1; 10 positions match TRBD1. The junction had 6 bases not matched to a gene; V was cut back by 4 bases and J by 3 bases. CDR3 size: 16 residues. The germline CDR1 and CDR2 sequences are SGHRS and YFSETQ.

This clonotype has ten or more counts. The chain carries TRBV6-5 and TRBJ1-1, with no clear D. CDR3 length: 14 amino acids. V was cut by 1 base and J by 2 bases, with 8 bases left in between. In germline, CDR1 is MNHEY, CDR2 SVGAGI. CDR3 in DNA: TGTGCCAGCAGTTACTTCGGGGATAACACTGAAGCTTTCTTT. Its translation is CASSYFGDNTEAFF.

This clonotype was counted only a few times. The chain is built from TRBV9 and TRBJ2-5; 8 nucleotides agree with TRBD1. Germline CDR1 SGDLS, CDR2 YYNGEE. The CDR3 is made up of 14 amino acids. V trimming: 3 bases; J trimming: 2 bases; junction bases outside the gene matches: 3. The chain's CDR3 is CASSETGGQETQYF. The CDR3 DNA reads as TGTGCCAGCAGCGAAACAGGGGGGCAAGAGACCCAGTACTTC.

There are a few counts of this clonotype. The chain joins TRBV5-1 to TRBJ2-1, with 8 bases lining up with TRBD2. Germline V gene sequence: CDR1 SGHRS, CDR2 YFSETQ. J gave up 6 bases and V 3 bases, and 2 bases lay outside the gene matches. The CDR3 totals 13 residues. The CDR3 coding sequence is TGCGCCAGCAGCTGGACTAGCCCCAATGAGCAGTTCTTC. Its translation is CASSWTSPNEQFF.